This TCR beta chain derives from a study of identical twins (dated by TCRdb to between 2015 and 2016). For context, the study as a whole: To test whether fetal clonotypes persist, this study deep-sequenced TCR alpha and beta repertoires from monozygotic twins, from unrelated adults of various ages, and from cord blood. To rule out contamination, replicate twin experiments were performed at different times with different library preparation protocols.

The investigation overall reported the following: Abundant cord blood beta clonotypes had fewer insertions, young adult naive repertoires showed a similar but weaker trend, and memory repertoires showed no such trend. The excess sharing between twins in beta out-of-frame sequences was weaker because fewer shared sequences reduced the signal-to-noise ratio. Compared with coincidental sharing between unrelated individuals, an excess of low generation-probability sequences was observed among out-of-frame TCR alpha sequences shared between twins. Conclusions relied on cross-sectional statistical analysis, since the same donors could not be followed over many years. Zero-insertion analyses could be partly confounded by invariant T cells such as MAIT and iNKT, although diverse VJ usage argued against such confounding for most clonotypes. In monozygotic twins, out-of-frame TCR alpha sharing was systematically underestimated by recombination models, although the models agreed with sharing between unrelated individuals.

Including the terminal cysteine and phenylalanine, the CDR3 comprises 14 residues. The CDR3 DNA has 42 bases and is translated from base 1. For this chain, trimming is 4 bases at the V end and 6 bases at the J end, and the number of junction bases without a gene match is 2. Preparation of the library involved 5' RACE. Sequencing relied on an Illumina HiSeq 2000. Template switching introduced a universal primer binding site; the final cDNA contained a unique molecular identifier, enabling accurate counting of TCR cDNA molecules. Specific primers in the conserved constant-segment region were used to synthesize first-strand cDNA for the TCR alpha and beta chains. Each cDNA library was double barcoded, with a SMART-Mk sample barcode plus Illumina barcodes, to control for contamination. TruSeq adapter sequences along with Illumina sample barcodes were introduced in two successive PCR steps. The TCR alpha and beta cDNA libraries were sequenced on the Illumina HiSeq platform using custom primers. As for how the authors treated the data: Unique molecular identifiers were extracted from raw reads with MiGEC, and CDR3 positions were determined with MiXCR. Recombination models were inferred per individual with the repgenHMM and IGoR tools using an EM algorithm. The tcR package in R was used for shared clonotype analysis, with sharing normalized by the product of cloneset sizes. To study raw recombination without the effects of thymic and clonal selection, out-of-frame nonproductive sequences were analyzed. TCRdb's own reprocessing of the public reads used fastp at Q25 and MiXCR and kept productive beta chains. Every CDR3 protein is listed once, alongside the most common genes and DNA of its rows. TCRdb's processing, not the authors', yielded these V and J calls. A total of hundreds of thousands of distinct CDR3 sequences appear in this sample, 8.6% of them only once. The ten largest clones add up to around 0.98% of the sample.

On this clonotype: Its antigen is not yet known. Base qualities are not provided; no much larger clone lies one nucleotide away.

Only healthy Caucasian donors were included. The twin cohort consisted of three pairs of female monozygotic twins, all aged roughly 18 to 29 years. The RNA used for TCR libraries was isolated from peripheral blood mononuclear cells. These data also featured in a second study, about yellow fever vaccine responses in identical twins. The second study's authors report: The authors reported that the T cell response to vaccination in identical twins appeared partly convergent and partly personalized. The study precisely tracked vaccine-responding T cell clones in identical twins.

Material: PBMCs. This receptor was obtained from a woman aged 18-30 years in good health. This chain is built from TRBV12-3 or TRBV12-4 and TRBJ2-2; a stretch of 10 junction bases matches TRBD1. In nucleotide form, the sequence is TGTGCCAGCAGTTGGACAGGGGGTTCCGGGGAGCTGTTTTTT. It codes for CASSWTGGSGELFF.